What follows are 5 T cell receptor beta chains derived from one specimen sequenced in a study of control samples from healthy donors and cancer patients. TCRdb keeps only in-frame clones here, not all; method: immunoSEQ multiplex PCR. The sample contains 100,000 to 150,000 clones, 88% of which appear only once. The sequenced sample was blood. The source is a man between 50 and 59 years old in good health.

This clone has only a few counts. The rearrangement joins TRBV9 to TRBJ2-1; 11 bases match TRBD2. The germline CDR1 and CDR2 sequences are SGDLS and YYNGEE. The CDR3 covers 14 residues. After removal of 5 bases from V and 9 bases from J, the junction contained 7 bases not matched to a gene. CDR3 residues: CASRGTSGTGEQFF. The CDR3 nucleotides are TGTGCCAGCAGAGGGACTAGCGGAACAGGTGAGCAGTTCTTC.

The CDR3 DNA is TGCGCCAGCAGCCCCCGAGTGCAGGGAGGTCAGCCCCAGCATTTT. It encodes CASSPRVQGGQPQHF. The V gene is TRBV4-1, the J gene TRBJ1-5, with a weak D call TRBD1 (5 bases). Germline V gene sequence: CDR1 MGHRA, CDR2 YSYEKL. V lost 4 bases to trimming and J lost 6 bases, with 16 bases between them. The CDR3 length is 15 residues.

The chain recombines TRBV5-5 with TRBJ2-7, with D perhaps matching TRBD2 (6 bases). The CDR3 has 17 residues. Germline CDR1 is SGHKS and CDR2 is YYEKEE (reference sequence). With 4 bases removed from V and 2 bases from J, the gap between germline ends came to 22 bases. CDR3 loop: CASSPQGGNEGTYEQYF. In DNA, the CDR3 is TGTGCCAGCAGCCCGCAGGGAGGAAACGAAGGTACCTACGAGCAGTACTTC.

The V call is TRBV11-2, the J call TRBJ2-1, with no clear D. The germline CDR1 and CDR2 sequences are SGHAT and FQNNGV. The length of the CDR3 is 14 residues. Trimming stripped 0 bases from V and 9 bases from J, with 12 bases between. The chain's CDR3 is CASSLDSGLAEQFF. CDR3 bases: TGTGCCAGCAGCTTAGATTCGGGTCTCGCTGAGCAGTTCTTC. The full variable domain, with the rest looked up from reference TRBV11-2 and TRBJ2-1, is EAGVAQSPRYKIIEKRQSVAFWCNPISGHATLYWYQQILGQGPKLLIQFQNNGVVDDSQLPKDRFSAERLKGVDSTLKIQPAKLEDSAVYLCASSLDSGLAEQFFGPGTRLTVL.

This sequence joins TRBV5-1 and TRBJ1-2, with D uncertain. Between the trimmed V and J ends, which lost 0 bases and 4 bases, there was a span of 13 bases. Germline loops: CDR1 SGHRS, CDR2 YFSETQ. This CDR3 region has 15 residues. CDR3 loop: CASSLDRQRIYGYTF. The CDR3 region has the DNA TGCGCCAGCAGCTTGGACCGACAAAGGATCTATGGCTACACCTTC.